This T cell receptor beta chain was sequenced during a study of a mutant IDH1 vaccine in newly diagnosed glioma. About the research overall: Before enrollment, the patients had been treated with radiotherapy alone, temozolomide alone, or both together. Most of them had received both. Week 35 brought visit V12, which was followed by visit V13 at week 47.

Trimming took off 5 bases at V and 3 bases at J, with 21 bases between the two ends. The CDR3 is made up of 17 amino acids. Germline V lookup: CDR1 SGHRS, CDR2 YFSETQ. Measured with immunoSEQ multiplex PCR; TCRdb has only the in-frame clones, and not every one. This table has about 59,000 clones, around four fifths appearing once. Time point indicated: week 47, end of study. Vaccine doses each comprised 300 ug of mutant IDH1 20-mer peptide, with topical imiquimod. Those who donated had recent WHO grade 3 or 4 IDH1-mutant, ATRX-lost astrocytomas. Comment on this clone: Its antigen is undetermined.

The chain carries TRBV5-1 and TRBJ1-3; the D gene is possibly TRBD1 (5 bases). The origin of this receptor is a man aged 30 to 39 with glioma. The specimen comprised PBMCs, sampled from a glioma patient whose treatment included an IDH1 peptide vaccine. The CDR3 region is CASRGGSGFGGGNTIYF. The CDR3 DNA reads TGCGCCAGCAGGGGAGGGTCCGGCTTCGGGGGTGGAAACACCATATATTTT.